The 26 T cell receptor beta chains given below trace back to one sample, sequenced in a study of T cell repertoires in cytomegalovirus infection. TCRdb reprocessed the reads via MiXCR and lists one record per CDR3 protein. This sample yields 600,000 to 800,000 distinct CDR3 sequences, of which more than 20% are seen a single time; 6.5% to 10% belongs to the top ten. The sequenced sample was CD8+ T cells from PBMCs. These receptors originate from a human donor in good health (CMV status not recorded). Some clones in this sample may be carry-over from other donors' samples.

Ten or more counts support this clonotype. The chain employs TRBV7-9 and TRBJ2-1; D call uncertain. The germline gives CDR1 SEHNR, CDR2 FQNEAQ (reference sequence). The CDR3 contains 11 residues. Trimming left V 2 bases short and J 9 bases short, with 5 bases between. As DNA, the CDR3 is TGTGCCAGCAGCTTAAAGGGTGAGCAGTTCTTC. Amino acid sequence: CASSLKGEQFF.

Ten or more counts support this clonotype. CDR3 residues: CASRGFSSTDTQYF. Here the CDR3 DNA reads TGTGCCAGCCGGGGTTTCTCTAGCACAGATACGCAGTATTTT. This sequence joins TRBV6-1 and TRBJ2-3, with TRBD2 as a possible D gene (5 bases). Germline-derived CDR1 and CDR2 are MNHNS and SASEGT. Deletions cut 8 bases from V and 0 bases from J, with 12 bases between. The CDR3 covers 14 residues.

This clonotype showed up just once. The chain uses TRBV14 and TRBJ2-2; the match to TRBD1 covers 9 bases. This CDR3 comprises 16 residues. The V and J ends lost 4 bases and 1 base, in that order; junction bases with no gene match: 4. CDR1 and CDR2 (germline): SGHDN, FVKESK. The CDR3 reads CASSPLTGGNTGELFF. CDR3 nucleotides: TGTGCCAGCAGCCCCTTGACAGGGGGGAACACCGGGGAGCTGTTTTTT. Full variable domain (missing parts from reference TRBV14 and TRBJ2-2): EAGVTQFPSHSVIEKGQTVTLRCDPISGHDNLYWYRRVMGKEIKFLLHFVKESKQDESGMPNNRFLAERTGGTYSTLKVQPAELEDSGVYFCASSPLTGGNTGELFFGEGSRLTVL.

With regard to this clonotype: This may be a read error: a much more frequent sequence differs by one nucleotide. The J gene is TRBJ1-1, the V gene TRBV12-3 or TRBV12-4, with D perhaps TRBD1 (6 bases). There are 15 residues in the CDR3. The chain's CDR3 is CASSTLQGGNTEAYF. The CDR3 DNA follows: TGTGCCAGCTCGACGTTACAGGGAGGGAACACTGAAGCTTACTTT.

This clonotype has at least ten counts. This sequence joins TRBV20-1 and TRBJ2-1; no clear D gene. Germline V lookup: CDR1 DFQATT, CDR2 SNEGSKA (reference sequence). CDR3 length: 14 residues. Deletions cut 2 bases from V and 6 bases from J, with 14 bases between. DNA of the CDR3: TGCAGTGCTAGACACTCAGTACCTGGCAATGAGCAGTTCTTC. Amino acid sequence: CSARHSVPGNEQFF.

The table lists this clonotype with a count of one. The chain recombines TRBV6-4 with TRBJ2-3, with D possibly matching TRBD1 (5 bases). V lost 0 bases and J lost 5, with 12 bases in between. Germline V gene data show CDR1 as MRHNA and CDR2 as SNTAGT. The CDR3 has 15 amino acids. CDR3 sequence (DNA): TGTGCCAGCAGTGACTCGGGGCGATTTGGAGATACGCAGTATTTT. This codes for CASSDSGRFGDTQYF.

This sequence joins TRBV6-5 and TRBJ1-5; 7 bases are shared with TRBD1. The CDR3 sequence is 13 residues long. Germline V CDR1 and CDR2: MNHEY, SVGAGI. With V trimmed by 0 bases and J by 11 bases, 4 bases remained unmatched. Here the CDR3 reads CASSYSGGQSQHF. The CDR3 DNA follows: TGTGCCAGCAGTTACTCGGGGGGACAGTCCCAGCATTTT.

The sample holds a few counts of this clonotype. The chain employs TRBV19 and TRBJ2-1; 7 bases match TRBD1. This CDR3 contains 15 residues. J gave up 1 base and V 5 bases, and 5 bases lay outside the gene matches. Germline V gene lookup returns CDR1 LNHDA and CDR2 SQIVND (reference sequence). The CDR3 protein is CASSHTGESYNEQFF. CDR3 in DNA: TGTGCCAGTAGTCATACAGGGGAATCCTACAATGAGCAGTTCTTC.

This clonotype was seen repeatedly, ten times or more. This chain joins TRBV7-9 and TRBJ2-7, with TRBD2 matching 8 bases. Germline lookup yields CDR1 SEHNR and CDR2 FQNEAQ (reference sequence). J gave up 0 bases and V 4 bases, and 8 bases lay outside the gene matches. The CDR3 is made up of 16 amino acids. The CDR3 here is CASSSREGPSSYEQYF. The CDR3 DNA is TGTGCCAGCAGCTCCCGGGAGGGGCCTAGCTCCTACGAGCAGTACTTC.

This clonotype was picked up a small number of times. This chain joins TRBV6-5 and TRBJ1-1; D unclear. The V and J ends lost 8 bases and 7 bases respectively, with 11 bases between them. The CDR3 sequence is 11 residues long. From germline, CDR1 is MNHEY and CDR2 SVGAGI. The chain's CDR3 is CASYRSIEAFF. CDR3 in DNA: TGTGCCAGCTACCGGTCAATTGAAGCTTTCTTT.

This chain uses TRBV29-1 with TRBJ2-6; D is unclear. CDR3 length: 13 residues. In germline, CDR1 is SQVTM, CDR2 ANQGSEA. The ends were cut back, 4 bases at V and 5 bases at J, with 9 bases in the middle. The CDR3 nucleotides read TGCAGCGTTGTGGGTCTCTGGGCCAACGTCCTGACTTTC. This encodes CSVVGLWANVLTF. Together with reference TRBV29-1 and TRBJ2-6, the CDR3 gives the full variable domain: SAVISQKPSRDICQRGTSLTIQCQVDSQVTMMFWYRQQPGQSLTLIATANQGSEATYESGFVIDKFPISRPNLTFSTLTVSNMSPEDSSIYLCSVVGLWANVLTFGAGSRLTVL.

Here the CDR3 DNA reads TGTGCCAGCAGCCAAGACGTGCCGTATCGGGTAGAGTACACTGAAGCTTTCTTT. It specifies CASSQDVPYRVEYTEAFF. The chain is built from TRBV14 and TRBJ1-1, with D unresolved. Trimming took off 0 bases at V and 3 bases at J, with 20 bases between the two ends. There are 18 residues in the CDR3. Germline lookup yields CDR1 SGHDN and CDR2 FVKESK.

The CDR3 DNA follows: TGCGCCAGCCGAGTCGGGACCCCTTTGGTAGATACGCAGTATTTT. The encoded protein is CASRVGTPLVDTQYF. This rearrangement joins TRBV5-1 to TRBJ2-3; D may correspond to TRBD1 or TRBD2 (5 bases each). Trimming pared 7 bases from V and 5 bases from J, leaving 20 bases between. Germline CDR1 is SGHRS and CDR2 is YFSETQ. The CDR3 contains 15 residues.

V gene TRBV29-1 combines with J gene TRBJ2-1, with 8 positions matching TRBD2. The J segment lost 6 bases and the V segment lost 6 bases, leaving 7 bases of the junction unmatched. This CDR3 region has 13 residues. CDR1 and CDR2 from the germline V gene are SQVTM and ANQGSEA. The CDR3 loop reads CSVSGGGRNEQFF. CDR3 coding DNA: TGCAGCGTGTCCGGGGGGGGCCGCAATGAGCAGTTCTTC.

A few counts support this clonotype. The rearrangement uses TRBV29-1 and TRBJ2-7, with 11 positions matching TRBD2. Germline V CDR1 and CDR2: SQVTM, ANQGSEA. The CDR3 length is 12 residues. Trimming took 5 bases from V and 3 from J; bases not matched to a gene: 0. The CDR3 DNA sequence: TGCAGCGTTACTAGCGGGAGCTACGAGCAGTACTTC. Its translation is CSVTSGSYEQYF.

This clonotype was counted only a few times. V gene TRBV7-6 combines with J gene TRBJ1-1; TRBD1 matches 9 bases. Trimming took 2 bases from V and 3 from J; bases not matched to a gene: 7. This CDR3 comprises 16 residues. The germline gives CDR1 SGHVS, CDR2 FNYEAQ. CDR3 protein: CASSLIGQGLDTEAFF. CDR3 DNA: TGTGCCAGCAGCTTAATCGGACAGGGGCTAGACACTGAAGCTTTCTTT.

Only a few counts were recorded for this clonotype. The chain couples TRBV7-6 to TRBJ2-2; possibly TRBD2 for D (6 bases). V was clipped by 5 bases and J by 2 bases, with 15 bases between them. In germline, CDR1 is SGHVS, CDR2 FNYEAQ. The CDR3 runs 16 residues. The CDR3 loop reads CASSPRGGENTGELFF. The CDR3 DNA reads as TGTGCCAGCAGCCCTAGGGGCGGGGAAAACACCGGGGAGCTGTTTTTT.

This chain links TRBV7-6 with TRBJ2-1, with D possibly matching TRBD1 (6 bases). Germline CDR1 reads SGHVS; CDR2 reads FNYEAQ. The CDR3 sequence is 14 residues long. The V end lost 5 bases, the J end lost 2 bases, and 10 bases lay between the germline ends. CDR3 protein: CASSITGPYNEQFF. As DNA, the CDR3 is TGTGCCAGCAGCATTACAGGGCCCTACAATGAGCAGTTCTTC.

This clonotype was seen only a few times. This CDR3 is CASSEFWAPRTGANYGYTF. DNA for the CDR3: TGTGCCAGCAGTGAATTTTGGGCACCACGGACAGGAGCTAACTATGGCTACACCTTC. V is TRBV25-1 and J is TRBJ1-2, with 7 nucleotides matching TRBD1. Losses at the gene ends were 1 base for V and 0 bases for J; bases not matched to a gene: 14. The CDR3 length is 19 residues. The germline V gene has CDR1 MGHDK and CDR2 SYGVNS.

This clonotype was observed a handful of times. CDR3 DNA sequence: TGTGCCAGCAGCCTACTAGCGGGGGGGCCAAGCCGGGGGGATACGCAGTATTTT. This translates into CASSLLAGGPSRGDTQYF. The chain couples TRBV6-4 to TRBJ2-3; 13 positions agree with TRBD2. Germline V gene sequence: CDR1 MRHNA, CDR2 SNTAGT. With 6 bases clipped from V and 6 bases from J, the junction kept 15 bases outside the gene matches. The CDR3 has 18 residues.

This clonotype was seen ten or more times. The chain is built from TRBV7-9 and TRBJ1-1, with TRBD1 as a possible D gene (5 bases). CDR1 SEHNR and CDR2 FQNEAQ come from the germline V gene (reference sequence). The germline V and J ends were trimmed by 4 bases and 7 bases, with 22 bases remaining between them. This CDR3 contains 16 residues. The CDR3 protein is CASSSPGGLDTFEAFF. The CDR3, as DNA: TGTGCCAGCAGCTCCCCGGGGGGACTGGATACTTTTGAAGCTTTCTTT.

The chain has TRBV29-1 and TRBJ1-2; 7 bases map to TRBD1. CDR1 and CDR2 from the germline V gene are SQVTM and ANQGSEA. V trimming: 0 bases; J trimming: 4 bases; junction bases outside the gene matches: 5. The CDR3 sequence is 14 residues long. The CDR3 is CSVEDRQGGYGYTF. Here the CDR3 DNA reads TGCAGCGTTGAAGATCGACAGGGTGGCTATGGCTACACCTTC. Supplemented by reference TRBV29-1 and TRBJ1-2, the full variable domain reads SAVISQKPSRDICQRGTSLTIQCQVDSQVTMMFWYRQQPGQSLTLIATANQGSEATYESGFVIDKFPISRPNLTFSTLTVSNMSPEDSSIYLCSVEDRQGGYGYTFGSGTRLTVV.

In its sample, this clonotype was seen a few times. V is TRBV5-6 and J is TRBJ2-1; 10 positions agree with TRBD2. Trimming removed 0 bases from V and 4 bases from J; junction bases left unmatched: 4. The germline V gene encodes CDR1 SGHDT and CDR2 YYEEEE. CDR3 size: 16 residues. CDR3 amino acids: CASSLGVAGGYNEQFF. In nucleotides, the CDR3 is TGTGCCAGCAGCTTGGGAGTAGCGGGGGGATACAATGAGCAGTTCTTC.

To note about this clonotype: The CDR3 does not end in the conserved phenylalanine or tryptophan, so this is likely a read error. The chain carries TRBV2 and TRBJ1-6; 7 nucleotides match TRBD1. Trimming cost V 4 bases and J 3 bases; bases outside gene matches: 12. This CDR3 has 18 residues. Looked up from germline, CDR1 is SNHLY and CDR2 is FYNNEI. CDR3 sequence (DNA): TGTGCCAGCAGTGGAGACAGGGTGGGGGTCAACTATAATTCACCCCTCCACTCT. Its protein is CASSGDRVGVNYNSPLHS.

This CDR3 is CSAEGHTEAFF. The CDR3 DNA is TGCAGTGCCGAGGGCCACACTGAAGCTTTCTTT. This chain joins TRBV20-1 and TRBJ1-1; D uncertain. CDR3 length: 11 amino acids. Trimming stripped 6 bases from V and 3 bases from J, with 8 bases between. In germline, CDR1 is DFQATT, CDR2 SNEGSKA (reference sequence).

CDR3: CASSLGAGGETQYF. The DNA of the CDR3 is TGTGCCAGCAGCTTAGGAGCAGGGGGAGAGACCCAGTACTTC. The chain has TRBV7-9 and TRBJ2-5, with 7 nucleotides matching TRBD1. CDR3 length equals 14 residues. V shed 1 base and J 4 bases; nucleotides not matched to a gene: 3. Germline loops: CDR1 SEHNR, CDR2 FQNEAQ (reference sequence).